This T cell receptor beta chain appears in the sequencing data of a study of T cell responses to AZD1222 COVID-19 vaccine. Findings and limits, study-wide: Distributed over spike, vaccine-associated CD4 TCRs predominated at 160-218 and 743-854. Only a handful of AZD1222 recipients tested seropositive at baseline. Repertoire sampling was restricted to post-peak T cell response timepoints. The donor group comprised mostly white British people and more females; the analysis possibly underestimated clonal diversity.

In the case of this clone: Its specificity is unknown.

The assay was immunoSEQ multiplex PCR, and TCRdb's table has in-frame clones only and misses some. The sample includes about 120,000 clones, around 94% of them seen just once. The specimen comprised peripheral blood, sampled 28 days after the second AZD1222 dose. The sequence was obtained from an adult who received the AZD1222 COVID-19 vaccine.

In DNA form, the CDR3 reads TGTGCCAGCAGTTTCGGGGAGGGGGAAACTTCCTACGAGCAGTACTTC. It is translated as CASSFGEGETSYEQYF. The V call is TRBV28, the J call TRBJ2-7; D might be TRBD2 (7 bases). V was shortened by 3 bases and J by 1 base, with 16 bases between the two germline ends. CDR1 MDHEN and CDR2 SYDVKM come from the germline V gene. This CDR3 spans 16 amino acids.